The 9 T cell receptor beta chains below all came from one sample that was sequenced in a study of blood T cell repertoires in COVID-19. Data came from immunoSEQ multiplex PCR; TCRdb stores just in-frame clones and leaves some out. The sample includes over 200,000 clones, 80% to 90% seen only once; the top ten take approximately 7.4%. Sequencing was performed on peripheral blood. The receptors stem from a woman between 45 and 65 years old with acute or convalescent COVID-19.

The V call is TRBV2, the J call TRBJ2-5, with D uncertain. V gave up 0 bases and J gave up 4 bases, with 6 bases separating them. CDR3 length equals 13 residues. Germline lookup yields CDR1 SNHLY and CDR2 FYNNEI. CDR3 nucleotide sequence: TGTGCCAGCAGTGAAGCTCGGTCAGAGACCCAGTACTTC. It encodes CASSEARSETQYF.

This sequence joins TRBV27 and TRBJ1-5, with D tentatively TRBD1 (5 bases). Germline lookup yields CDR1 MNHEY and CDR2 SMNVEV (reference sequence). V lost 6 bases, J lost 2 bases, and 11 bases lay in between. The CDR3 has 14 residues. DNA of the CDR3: TGTGCCAGCAGCCCCCGGGGGGGCAATCAGCCCCAGCATTTT. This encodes CASSPRGGNQPQHF.

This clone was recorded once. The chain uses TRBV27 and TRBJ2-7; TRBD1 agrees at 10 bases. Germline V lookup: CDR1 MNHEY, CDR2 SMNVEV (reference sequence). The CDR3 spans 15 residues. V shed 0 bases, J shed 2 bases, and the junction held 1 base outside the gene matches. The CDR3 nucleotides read TGTGCCAGCAGTTTATCGACAGGGGGCCCCTACGAGCAGTACTTC. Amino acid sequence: CASSLSTGGPYEQYF.

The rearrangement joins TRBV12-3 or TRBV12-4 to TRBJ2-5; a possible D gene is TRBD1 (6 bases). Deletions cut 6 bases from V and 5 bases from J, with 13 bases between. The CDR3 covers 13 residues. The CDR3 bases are TGTGCCAGCAGCGCAGGGGTTGGGGAGACCCAGTACTTC. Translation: CASSAGVGETQYF.

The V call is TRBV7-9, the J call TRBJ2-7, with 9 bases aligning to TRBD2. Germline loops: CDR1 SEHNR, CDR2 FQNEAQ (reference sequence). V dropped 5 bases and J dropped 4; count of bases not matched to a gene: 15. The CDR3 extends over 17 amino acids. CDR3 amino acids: CASSPHKPGTSPYEQYF. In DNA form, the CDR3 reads TGTGCCAGCAGCCCCCATAAGCCCGGGACTAGCCCATACGAGCAGTACTTC. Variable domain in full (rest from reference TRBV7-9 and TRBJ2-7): DTGVSQNPRHKITKRGQNVTFRCDPISEHNRLYWYRQTLGQGPEFLTYFQNEAQLEKSRLLSDRFSAERPKGSFSTLEIQRTEQGDSAMYLCASSPHKPGTSPYEQYFGPGTRLTVT.

The CDR3 sequence: CASSIPGQGAGEQYF. The DNA for the CDR3 is TGTGCCAGTAGTATACCGGGACAGGGGGCTGGGGAGCAGTACTTC. The chain has TRBV19 and TRBJ2-7; TRBD1 agrees at 12 bases. Germline V CDR1 and CDR2: LNHDA, SQIVND (reference sequence). The CDR3 is 15 residues long. With V trimmed by 2 bases and J by 7 bases, 6 bases remained unmatched.

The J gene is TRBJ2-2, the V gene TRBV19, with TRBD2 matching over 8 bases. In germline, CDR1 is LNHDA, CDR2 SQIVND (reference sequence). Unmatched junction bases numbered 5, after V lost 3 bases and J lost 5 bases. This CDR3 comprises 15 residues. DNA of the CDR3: TGTGCCAGTAGTATTAAGCGGGAGTGGACCGGGGAGCTGTTTTTT. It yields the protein CASSIKREWTGELFF.

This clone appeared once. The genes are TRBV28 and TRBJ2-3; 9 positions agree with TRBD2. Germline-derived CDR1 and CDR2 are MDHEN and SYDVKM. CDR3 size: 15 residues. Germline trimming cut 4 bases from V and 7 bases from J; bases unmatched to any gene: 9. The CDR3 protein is CASSSPGLALNTQYF. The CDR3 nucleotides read TGTGCCAGCAGTTCACCGGGACTAGCCCTGAATACGCAGTATTTT.

CDR3 region: CASSAIHPGGEAFF. The CDR3 region has the DNA TGTGCCAGCAGTGCGATCCACCCCGGGGGTGAAGCTTTCTTT. V is TRBV6-4 and J is TRBJ1-1; tentative D call: TRBD1 (5 bases). CDR1 is MRHNA, CDR2 SNTAGT, per germline. The CDR3 runs 14 residues. V was trimmed by 4 bases and J by 7 bases, leaving 16 bases between them.